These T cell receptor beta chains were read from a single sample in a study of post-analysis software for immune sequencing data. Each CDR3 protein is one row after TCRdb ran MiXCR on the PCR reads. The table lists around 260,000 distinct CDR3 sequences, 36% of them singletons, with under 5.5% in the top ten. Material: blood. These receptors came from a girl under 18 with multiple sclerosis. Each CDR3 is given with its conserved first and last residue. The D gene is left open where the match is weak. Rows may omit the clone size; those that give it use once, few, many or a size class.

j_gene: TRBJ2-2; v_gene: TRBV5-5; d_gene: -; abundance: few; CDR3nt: TGTGCCAGCAGCCCCGGGACCCCGACCGCAGCCGGGGAGCTGTTTTTT; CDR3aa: CASSPGTPTAAGELFF
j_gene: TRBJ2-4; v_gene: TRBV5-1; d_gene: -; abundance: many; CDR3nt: TGCGCCAGCAGCTCGGAACCAGCCAAAAACATTCAGTACTTC; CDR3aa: CASSSEPAKNIQYF
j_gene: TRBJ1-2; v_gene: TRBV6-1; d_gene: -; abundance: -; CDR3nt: TGTGCCAGCAGGTTCCCAGGGACACGGGATGGCTACACCTTC; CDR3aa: CASRFPGTRDGYTF
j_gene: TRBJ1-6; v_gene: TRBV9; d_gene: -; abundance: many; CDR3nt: TGTGCCAGCAGCGTAGATGAGGGTCGGCCCCTCCACTTT; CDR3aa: CASSVDEGRPLHF
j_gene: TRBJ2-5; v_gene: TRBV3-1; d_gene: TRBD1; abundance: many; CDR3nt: TGTGCCAGCAGCACACCAAGGGGGCCACAAGAGACCCAGTACTTC; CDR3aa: CASSTPRGPQETQYF
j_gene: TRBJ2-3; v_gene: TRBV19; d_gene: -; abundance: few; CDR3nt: TGTGCCAGTAGTATCGGTCGAGCAGATACGCAGTATTTT; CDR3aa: CASSIGRADTQYF
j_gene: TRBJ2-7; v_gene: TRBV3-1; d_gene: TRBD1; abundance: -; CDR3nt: TGTGCCAGCAGCCTAACGTGGGGGACAGCTTCCTACGAGCAGTACTTC; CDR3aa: CASSLTWGTASYEQYF
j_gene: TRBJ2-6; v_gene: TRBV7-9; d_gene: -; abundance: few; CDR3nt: TGTGCCAGCAGGAAGGGGTCCGGGGGCTCGGGGGCCAACGTCCTGACTTTC; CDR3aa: CASRKGSGGSGANVLTF
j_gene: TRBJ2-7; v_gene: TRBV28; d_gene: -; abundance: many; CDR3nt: TGTGCCAGCAGCCTGGGGGCCAGCGAGCAGTACTTC; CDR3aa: CASSLGASEQYF
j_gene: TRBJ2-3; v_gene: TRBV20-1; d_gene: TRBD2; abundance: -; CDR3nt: TGCAGTGCTGCAGGGCTTAGCGGGAGGGAAACAGATACGCAGTATTTT; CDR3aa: CSAAGLSGRETDTQYF
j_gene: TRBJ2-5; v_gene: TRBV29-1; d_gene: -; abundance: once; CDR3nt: TGCAGCGTAGAACAGATACAAGAGACCCAGTACTTC; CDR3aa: CSVEQIQETQYF
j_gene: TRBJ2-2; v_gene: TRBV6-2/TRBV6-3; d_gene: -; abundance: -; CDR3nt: TGTGCCAGCAGTTACACGCGGGTCGACACCGGGGAGCTGTTTTTT; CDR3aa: CASSYTRVDTGELFF
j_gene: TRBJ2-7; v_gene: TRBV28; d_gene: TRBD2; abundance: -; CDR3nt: TGTGCCAGCAGTGAACGGGAGGTCTACGAGCAGTACTTC; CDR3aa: CASSEREVYEQYF
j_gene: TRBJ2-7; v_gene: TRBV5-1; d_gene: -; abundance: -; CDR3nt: TGCGCCAGCAGCTATCTCCCCGGTGGGGCTTACGAGCAGTACTTC; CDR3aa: CASSYLPGGAYEQYF
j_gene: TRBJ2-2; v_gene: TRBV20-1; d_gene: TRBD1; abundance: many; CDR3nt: TGCAGTGCTCAGGGGCAGGGGGCAATCGGGGAGCTGTTTTTT; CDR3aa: CSAQGQGAIGELFF
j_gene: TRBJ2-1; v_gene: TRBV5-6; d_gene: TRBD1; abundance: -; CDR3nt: TGTGCCAGCAGCCTGACAGGGGGCTTCGAGCAGTTCTTC; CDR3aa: CASSLTGGFEQFF
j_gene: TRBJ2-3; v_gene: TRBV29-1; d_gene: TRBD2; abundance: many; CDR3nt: TGCAGCGTTGAAAAGGTAGCGGGGGGGCCCACAGATACGCAGTATTTT; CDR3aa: CSVEKVAGGPTDTQYF
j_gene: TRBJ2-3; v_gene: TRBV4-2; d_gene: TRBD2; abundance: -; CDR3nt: TGTGCCAGCAGCCAAGGACTAGCGGGGGCCTACATAGATACGCAGTATTTT; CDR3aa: CASSQGLAGAYIDTQYF
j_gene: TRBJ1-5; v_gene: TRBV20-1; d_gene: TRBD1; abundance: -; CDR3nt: TGCAGTGCTAGACGGGACAGGGGGACCCTTAGCCATCAGCCCCAGCATTTT; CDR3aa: CSARRDRGTLSHQPQHF
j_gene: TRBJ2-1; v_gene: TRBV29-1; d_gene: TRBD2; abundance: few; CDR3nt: TGCAGCGCTACGGGACTAGCGGGAAATGAGCAGTTCTTC; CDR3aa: CSATGLAGNEQFF
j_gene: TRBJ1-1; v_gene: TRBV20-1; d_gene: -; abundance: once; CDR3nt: TGCAGTGCCCCGGACGGGAAGAACACTGAAGCTTTCTTT; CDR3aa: CSAPDGKNTEAFF
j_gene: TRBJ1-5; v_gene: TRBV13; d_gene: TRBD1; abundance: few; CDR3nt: TGTGCCAGCAGCAACCGGGACAGGGCGGGTCAGCCCCAGCATTTT; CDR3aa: CASSNRDRAGQPQHF
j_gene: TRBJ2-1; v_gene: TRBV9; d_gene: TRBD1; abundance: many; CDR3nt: TGTGCCAGCAGCATCGGGACAGGGGGCAATGAGCAGTTCTTC; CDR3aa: CASSIGTGGNEQFF
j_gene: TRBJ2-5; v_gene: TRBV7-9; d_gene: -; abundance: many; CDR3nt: TGTGCCAGCCAGGTAGTCTACCAAGAGACCCAGTACTTC; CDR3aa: CASQVVYQETQYF
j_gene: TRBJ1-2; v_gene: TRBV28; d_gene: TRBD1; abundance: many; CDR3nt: TGTGCCAGCAGTTTATGGACAGGGGCGGGCTACACCTTC; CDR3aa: CASSLWTGAGYTF
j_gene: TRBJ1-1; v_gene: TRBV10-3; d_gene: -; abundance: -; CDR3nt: TGTGCCACCCAGGGACGGGAAACTGAAGCTTTCTTT; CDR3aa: CATQGRETEAFF
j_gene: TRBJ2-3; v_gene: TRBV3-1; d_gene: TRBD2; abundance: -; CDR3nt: TGTGCCAGCAGCCAAGATTCAGACCCGCGGGGGGCAGATACGCAGTATTTT; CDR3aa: CASSQDSDPRGADTQYF
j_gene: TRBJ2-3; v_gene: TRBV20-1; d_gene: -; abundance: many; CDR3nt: TGCAGTGCTAGAGACCTCGAGTCGGATACGCAGTATTTT; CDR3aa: CSARDLESDTQYF
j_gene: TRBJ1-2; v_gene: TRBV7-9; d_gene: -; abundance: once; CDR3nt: TGTGCCAGCAGCTTAGCCCCCCCAGGGATCAACTATGGCTACACCTTC; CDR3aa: CASSLAPPGINYGYTF
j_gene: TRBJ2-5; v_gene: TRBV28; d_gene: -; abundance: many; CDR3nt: TGTGCCAGCAGTGCCCACCTATTCCGGGACACCCTGTACCAAGAGACCCAGTACTTC; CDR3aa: CASSAHLFRDTLYQETQYF
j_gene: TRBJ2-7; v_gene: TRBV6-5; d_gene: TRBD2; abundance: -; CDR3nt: TGTGCCAGCAGTTACATTAGGACTAGCGGGAAGGCCCCTACCTACGAGCAGTACTTC; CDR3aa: CASSYIRTSGKAPTYEQYF
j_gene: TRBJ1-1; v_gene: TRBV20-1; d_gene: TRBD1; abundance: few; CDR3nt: TGCAGTGCTAGAGTCTTTAGGGCAGGGGGCTCGGAGAACACTGAAGCTTTCTTT; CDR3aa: CSARVFRAGGSENTEAFF
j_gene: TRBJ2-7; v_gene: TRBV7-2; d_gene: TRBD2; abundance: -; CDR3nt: TGTGCCAGCAGCCCTCGGACTAGCTACGAGCAGTACTTC; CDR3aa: CASSPRTSYEQYF
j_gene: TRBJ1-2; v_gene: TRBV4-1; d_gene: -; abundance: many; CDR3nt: TGCGCCAGCAGCCAAGACGGTCAGGGCTCCTATGGCTACACCTTC; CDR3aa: CASSQDGQGSYGYTF
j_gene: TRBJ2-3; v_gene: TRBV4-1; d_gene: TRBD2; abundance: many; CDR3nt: TGCGCCAGCAGCGCCACCGGGACTAGCGGGGGAAGAAGCACAGATACGCAGTATTTT; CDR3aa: CASSATGTSGGRSTDTQYF